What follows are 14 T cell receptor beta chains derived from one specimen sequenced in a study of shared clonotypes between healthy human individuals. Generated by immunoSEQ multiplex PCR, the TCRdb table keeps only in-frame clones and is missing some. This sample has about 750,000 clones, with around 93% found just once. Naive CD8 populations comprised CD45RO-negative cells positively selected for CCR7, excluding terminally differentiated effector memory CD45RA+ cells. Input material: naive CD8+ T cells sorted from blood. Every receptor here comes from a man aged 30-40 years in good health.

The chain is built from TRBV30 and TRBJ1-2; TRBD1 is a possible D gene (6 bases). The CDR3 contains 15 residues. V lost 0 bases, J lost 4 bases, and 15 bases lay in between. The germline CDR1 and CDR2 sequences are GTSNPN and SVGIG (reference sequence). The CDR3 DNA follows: TGTGCCTGGAGTGTAAGGGGGGGCGAGAGCTATGGCTACACCTTC. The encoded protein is CAWSVRGGESYGYTF.

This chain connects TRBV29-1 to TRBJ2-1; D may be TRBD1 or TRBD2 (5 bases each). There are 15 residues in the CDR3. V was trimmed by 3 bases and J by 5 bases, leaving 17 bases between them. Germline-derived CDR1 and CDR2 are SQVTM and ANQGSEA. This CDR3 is CSVEPRGGNNNEQFF. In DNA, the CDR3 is TGCAGCGTTGAGCCCCGGGGCGGCAACAACAATGAGCAGTTCTTC.

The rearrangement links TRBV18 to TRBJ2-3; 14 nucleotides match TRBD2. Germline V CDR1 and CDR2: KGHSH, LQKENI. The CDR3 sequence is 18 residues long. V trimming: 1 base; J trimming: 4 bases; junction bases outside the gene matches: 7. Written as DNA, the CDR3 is TGTGCCAGCTCACCACTAGGGGGACTAGCGGGAGTGGCAGATACGCAGTATTTT. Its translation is CASSPLGGLAGVADTQYF.

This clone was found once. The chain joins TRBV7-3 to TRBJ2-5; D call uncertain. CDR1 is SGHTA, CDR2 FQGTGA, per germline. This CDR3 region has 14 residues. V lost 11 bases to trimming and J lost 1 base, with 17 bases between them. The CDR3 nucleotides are TGTGCCGGATTAAACACAGATATCCAAGAGACCCAGTACTTC. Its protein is CAGLNTDIQETQYF.

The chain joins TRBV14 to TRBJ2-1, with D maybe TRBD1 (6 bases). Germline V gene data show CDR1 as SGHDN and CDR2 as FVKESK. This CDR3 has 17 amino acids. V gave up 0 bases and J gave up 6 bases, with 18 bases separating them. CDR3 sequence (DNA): TGTGCCAGCAGCCAAGATTGGGGGCGAAGCACCTTCAATGAGCAGTTCTTC. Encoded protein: CASSQDWGRSTFNEQFF.

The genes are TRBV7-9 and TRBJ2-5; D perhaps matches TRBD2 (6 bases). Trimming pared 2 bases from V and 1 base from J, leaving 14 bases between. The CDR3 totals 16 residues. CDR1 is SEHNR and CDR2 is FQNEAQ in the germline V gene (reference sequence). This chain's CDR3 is CASSLSRELPQETQYF. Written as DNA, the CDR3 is TGTGCCAGCAGCTTAAGTCGGGAGCTCCCCCAAGAGACCCAGTACTTC. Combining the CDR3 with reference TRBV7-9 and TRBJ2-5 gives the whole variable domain DTGVSQNPRHKITKRGQNVTFRCDPISEHNRLYWYRQTLGQGPEFLTYFQNEAQLEKSRLLSDRFSAERPKGSFSTLEIQRTEQGDSAMYLCASSLSRELPQETQYFGPGTRLLVL.

For the CDR3, the DNA is TGTGCCAGCAGCTTATCCGGGGGCGGCTATGGCTACACCTTC. Protein: CASSLSGGGYGYTF. This rearrangement joins TRBV11-2 to TRBJ1-2, with D maybe TRBD1 (6 bases). Trimming left V 2 bases short and J 4 bases short, with 11 bases between. Per the germline V gene, CDR1 is SGHAT and CDR2 is FQNNGV. The CDR3 is 14 amino acids.

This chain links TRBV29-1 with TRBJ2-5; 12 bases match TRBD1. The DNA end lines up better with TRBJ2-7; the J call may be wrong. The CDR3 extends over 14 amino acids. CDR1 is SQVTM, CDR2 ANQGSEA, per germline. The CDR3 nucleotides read TGCAGCGTTCTACACCGGGACAGGGGGCACGAGCAGTACTTC. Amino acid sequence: CSVLHRDRGHEQYF.

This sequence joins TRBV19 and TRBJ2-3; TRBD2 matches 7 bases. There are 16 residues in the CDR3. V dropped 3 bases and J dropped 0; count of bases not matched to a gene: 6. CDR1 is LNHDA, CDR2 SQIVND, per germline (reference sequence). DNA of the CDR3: TGTGCCAGTAGTATCGCTAGCGGTGCTAGCACAGATACGCAGTATTTT. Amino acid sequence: CASSIASGASTDTQYF.

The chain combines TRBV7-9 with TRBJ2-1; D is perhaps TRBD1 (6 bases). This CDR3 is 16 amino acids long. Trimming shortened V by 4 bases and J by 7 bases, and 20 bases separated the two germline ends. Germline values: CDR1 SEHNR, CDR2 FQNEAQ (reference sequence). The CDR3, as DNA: TGTGCCAGCAGCTCCACGACCGGGGCGAGGGGGAATGAGCAGTTCTTC. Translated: CASSSTTGARGNEQFF.

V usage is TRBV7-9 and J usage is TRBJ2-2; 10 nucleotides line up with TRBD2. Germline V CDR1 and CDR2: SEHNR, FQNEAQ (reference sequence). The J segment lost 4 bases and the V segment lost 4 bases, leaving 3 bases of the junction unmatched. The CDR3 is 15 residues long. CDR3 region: CASSYRTSGTGELFF. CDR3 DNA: TGTGCCAGCAGCTACCGGACTAGCGGCACCGGGGAGCTGTTTTTT.

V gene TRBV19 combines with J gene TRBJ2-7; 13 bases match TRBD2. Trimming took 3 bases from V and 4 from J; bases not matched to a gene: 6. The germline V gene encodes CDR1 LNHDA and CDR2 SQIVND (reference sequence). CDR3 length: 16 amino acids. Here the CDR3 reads CASSILATSGRYEQYF. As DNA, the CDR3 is TGTGCCAGTAGTATTTTGGCGACTAGCGGGAGGTACGAGCAGTACTTC. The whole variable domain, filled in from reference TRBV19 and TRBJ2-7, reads DGGITQSPKYLFRKEGQNVTLSCEQNLNHDAMYWYRQDPGQGLRLIYYSQIVNDFQKGDIAEGYSVSREKKESFPLTVTSAQKNPTAFYLCASSILATSGRYEQYFGPGTRLTVT.

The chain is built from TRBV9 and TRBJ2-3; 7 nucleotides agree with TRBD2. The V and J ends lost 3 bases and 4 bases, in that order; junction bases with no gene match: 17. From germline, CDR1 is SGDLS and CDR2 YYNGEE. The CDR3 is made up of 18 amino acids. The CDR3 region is CASSGVGDAGARADTQYF. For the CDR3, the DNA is TGTGCCAGCAGCGGGGTCGGAGATGCGGGAGCGAGGGCAGATACGCAGTATTTT.

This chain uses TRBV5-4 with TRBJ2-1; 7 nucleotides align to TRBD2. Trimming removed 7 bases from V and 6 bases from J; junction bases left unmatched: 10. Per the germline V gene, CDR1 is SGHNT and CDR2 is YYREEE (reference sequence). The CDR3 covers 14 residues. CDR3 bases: TGTGCCAGCGGGGAGGGCGGCGGGAGCAATGAGCAGTTCTTC. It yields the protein CASGEGGGSNEQFF. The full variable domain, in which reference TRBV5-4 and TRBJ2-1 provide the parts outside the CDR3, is ETGVTQSPTHLIKTRGQQVTLRCSSQSGHNTVSWYQQALGQGPQFIFQYYREEENGRGNFPPRFSGLQFPNYSSELNVNALELDDSALYLCASGEGGGSNEQFFGPGTRLTVL.